The entry below gives a single T cell receptor beta chain sequence along with its context. TCRdb's table, derived via immunoSEQ multiplex PCR, lists solely in-frame clones and lacks some. This sample yields 110,000 to 150,000 clones, of which about four fifths are seen a single time; over 8% belongs to the top ten. The sample originates from a study of blood T cell repertoires in COVID-19. Study in general: Samples of COVID-19 (acute and convalescent) were obtained from the United States, Italy and Spain. From T cells, B-cell-depleted T cells, or PBMCs came the material, which was cDNA or gDNA.

The CDR3 sequence is 14 residues long. V shed 5 bases and J 5 bases; nucleotides not matched to a gene: 6. This TCR derives from a human donor in a cohort sampled during active COVID-19. Sequenced: peripheral blood. The chain combines TRBV5-3 with TRBJ2-7, with 11 bases aligning to TRBD1. Being an ORF, TRBV5-3 has a function that is uncertain. The CDR3 region is CARRSDRGRHEQYF. The CDR3 DNA sequence: TGTGCCAGAAGATCGGACAGGGGGCGCCACGAGCAGTACTTC.